This is a list of T cell receptor beta chains from one sample in a study of blood T cell repertoires in COVID-19. TCRdb's table, derived via immunoSEQ multiplex PCR, lists solely in-frame clones and lacks some. The sample includes about 160,000 clones, around nine tenths of them seen just once. Sequencing was performed on peripheral blood. The receptors here all came from a man aged 50-59 years with acute or convalescent COVID-19. Both conserved end residues are part of each CDR3.

j_gene,v_gene,CDR3aa
TRBJ2-1,TRBV2,CASSGQGDEQFF
TRBJ1-2,TRBV6-2/TRBV6-3,CASSYPGTGYYGYTF
TRBJ2-2,TRBV2,CASRQGEGTGELFF
TRBJ1-5,TRBV27,CASRRDRTQSGPQHF
TRBJ1-2,TRBV9,CASSVAARHETGQGYTF
TRBJ1-1,TRBV3-1/TRBV3-2,CASSTPRTGGRVNTEAFF
TRBJ1-2,TRBV6-6,CASRIDRGHGYTF
TRBJ1-5,TRBV18,CASSPRVAGRAGTNQPQHF
TRBJ1-2,TRBV24-1,CATSDPGSNYGYTF
TRBJ2-7,TRBV28,CASSLTPFYEQYF
TRBJ1-1,TRBV9,CASSPGQMNTEAFF
TRBJ2-1,TRBV6-1,CASSEGQSLFNEQFF
TRBJ2-3,TRBV19,CASSMRGNRGLADTQYF
TRBJ1-5,TRBV27,CASSLRGNQPQHF
TRBJ1-6,TRBV5-1,CASSLGQGAGNSPLHF
TRBJ1-1,TRBV12-1,CASSAQTGCGTEAFF
TRBJ1-3,TRBV25-1,CASSDPGQGRGNTIYF
TRBJ2-6,TRBV18,CASSPMLRTGGAGANVLTF
TRBJ2-3,TRBV5-1,CASTGNTDTQYF
TRBJ2-5,TRBV5-5,CASSPNYRQKGETQYF
TRBJ2-5,TRBV27,CASSHRTSGRGSETQYF
TRBJ1-2,TRBV27,CASSFWGRGSNYGYTF
TRBJ2-7,TRBV5-1,CASSLGQGSYEQYF
TRBJ2-1,TRBV9,CASSVASRTGGHNEQFF
TRBJ2-1,TRBV2,CASSRPGQDVYNEQFF
TRBJ1-1,TRBV19,CASSISTAVGTEAFF
TRBJ1-6,TRBV30,CAWSIQGSYNSPLHF
TRBJ1-2,TRBV5-1,CASSLDSVYESYTF
TRBJ1-6,TRBV6-4,CASRRQGESYNSPLHF
TRBJ2-3,TRBV29-1,CSAVGLERGTDTQYF
TRBJ2-1,TRBV7-2,CASSLNRGALNEQFF
TRBJ2-7,TRBV28,CASSLAGGDEQYF
TRBJ2-1,TRBV6-4,CASSVIAGSYNEQFF
TRBJ2-7,TRBV19,CASSLNNRDSEQYF
TRBJ2-3,TRBV7-2,CASSSTRGAIIADTQYF
TRBJ2-6,TRBV6-6,CASSSGGANVLTF
TRBJ2-5,TRBV28,CASSPISGGPGRETQYF
TRBJ1-6,TRBV4-1,CASSQEGSSNSPLHF
TRBJ1-2,TRBV25-1,CASSQRWVSPQGYTF
TRBJ2-5,TRBV29-1,CSLGQPQETQYF
TRBJ2-7,TRBV20-1,CSGADTYEQYF
TRBJ1-1,TRBV5-4,CASSSGQGARTEAFF
TRBJ2-5,TRBV5-5,CASSRQGAGETQYF
TRBJ1-1,TRBV6-1,CASSGPLVAAGNTEAFF
TRBJ2-1,TRBV5-1,CASSLGGSSYNEQFF
TRBJ2-3,TRBV9,CASSVAGAYTDTQYF
TRBJ1-5,TRBV5-8,CASSQGMNQPQHF
TRBJ1-6,TRBV6-5,CASSYSGPFNSPLHF
TRBJ1-2,TRBV28,CASASGGGDGYTF
TRBJ1-6,TRBV5-6,CASSHSGTDYYNSPLHF
TRBJ1-4,TRBV18,CASSLGQGEGEKLFF
TRBJ2-3,TRBV7-9,CASSLDGTGTDTQYF
TRBJ2-4,TRBV29-1,CSVVGRLNIQYF